The entry below describes one T cell receptor beta chain. Its antigen is unidentified. The V gene's germline CDR1 is ENHRY and CDR2 SYGVKD. V was pared by 6 bases and J by 5 bases, with 5 bases of the junction left unmatched. CDR3 length: 13 amino acids. Thyroid ultrasound, orbital computed tomography, TRAb, serum thyroxine and clinical symptoms formed the basis of diagnosis. RNA transcripts provided the template for amplifying TCR beta CDR3 regions. An initial RT-PCR round employing HTBI primers preceded a second-round multiplex PCR. TCRdb used MiXCR to reprocess the multiplex PCR reads, holding one entry per CDR3 protein. The sample consists of some 250,000 distinct CDR3 sequences, around 50% of them appearing once. This sample was taken from a study of Graves' ophthalmopathy and Graves' hyperthyroidism. Study-wide results and limits: Ophthalmopathy versus stable hyperthyroidism: 13-signature model gave less than 90% sensitivity, 75% to 82% specificity. Most clonotypes expanded in thyroid above 0.001 frequency were present in blood too.

The origin of this receptor is an adult man with Graves' ophthalmopathy. Input material: peripheral blood. V is TRBV10-3 and J is TRBJ1-1; the match to TRBD1 covers 8 bases. CDR3 residues: CAIRGQEGTEAFF. The CDR3 DNA follows: TGTGCCATCAGGGGACAGGAAGGGACTGAAGCTTTCTTT.